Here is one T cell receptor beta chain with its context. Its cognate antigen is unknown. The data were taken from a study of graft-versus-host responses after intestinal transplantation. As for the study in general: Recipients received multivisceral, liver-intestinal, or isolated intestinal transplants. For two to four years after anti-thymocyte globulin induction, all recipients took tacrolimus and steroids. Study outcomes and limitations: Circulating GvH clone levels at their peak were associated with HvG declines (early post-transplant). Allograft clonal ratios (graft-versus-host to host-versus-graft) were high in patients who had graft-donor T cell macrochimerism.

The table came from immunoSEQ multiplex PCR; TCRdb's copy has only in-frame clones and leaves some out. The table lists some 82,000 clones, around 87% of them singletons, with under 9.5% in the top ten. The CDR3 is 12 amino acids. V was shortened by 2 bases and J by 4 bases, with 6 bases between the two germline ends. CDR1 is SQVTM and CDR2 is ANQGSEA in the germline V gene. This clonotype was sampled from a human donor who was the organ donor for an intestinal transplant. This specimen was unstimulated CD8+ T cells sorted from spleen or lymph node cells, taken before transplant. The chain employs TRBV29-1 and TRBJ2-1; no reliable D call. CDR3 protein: CSVEQKYNEQFF. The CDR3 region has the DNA TGCAGCGTTGAACAGAAATACAATGAGCAGTTCTTC.